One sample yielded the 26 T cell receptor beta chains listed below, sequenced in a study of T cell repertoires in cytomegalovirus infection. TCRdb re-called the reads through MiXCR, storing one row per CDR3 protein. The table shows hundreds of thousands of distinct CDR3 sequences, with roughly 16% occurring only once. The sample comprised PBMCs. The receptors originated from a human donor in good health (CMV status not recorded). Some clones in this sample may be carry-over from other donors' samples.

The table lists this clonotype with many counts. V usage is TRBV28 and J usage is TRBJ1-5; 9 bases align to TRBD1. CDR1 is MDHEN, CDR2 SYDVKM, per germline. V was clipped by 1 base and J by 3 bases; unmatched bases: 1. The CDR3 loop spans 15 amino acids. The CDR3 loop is CASSLYRGLNQPQHF. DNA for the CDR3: TGTGCCAGCAGTTTATACAGGGGGCTCAATCAGCCCCAGCATTTT.

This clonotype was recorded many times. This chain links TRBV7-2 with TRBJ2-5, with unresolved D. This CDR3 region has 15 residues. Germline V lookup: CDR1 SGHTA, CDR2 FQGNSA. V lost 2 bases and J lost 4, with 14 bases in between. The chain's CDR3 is CASSLSRLEGETQYF. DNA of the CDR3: TGTGCCAGCAGCTTATCCCGGTTGGAAGGAGAGACCCAGTACTTC.

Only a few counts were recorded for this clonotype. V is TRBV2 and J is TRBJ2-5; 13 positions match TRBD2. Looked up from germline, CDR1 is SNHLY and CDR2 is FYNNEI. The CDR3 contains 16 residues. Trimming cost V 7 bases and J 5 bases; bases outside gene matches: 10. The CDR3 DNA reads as TGTGCCAGCAAACCTAAACTAGCGGGGGGGCTCGAGACCCAGTACTTC. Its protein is CASKPKLAGGLETQYF. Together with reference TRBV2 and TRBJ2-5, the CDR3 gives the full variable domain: EPEVTQTPSHQVTQMGQEVILRCVPISNHLYFYWYRQILGQKVEFLVSFYNNEISEKSEIFDDQFSVERPDGSNFTLKIRSTKLEDSAMYFCASKPKLAGGLETQYFGPGTRLLVL.

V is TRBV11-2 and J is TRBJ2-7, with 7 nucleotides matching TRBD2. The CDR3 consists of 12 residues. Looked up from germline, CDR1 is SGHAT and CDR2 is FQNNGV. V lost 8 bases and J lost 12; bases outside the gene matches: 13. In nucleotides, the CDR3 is TGTGCCAGCGGAACGGGGGGAAAGGTCCCGTACTTC. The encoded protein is CASGTGGKVPYF.

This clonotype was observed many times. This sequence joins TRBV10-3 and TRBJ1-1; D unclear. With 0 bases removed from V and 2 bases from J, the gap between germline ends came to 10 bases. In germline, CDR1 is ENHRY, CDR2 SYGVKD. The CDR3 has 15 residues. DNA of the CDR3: TGTGCCATCAGTGAGTCGATGGGCAGAAACACTGAAGCTTTCTTT. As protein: CAISESMGRNTEAFF.

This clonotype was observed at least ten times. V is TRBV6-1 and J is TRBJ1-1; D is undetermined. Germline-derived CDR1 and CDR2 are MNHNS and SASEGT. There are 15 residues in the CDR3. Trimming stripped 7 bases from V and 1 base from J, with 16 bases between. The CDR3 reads CASIMGSATNTEAFF. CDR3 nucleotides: TGTGCCAGCATCATGGGCTCGGCCACGAACACTGAAGCTTTCTTT.

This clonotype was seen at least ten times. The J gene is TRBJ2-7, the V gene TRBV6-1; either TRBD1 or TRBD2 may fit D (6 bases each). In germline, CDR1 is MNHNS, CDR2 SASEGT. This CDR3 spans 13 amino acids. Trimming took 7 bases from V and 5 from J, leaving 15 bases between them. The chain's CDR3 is CASTKQGGNEQYF. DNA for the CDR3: TGTGCCAGCACAAAACAGGGAGGCAACGAGCAGTACTTC.

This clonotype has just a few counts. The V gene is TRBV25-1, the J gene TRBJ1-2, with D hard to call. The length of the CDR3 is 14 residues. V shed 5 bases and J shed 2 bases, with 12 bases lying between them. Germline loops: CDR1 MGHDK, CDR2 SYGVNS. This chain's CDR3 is CASSPSLANYGYTF. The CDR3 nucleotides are TGTGCCAGCAGTCCCTCGTTGGCAAACTATGGCTACACCTTC.

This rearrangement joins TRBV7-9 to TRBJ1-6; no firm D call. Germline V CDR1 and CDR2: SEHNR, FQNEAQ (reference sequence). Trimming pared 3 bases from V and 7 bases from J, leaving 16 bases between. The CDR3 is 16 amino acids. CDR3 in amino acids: CASSFIRKRGNSPLHF. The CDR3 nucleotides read TGTGCCAGCAGCTTTATTAGGAAGCGAGGGAATTCACCCCTCCACTTT.

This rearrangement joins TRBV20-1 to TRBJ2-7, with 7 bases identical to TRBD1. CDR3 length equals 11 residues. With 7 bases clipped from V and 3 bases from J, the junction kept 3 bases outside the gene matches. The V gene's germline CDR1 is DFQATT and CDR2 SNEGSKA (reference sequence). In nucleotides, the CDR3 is TGCAGTGGAGGGGGCGGCTACGAGCAGTACTTC. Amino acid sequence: CSGGGGYEQYF.

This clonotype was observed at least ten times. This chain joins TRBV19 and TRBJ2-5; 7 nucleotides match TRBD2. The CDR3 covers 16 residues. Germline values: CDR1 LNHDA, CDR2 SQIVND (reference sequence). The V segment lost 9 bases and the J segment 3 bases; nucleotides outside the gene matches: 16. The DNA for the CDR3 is TGTGCCAGCTCCCGCATCCAGCGGGGAGGGGAAGAGACCCAGTACTTC. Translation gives CASSRIQRGGEETQYF.

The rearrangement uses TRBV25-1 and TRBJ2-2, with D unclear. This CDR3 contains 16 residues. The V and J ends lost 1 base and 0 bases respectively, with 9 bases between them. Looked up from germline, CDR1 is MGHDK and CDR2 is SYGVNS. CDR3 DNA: TGTGCCAGCAGTGAATCCCACGGCGCGAACACCGGGGAGCTGTTTTTT. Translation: CASSESHGANTGELFF.

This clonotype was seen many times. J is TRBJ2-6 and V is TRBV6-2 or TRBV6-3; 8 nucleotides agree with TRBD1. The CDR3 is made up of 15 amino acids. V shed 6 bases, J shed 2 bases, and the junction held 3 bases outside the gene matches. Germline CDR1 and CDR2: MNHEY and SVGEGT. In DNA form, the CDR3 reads TGTGCCAGCAGATTGGACAGGGCTGGGGCCAACGTCCTGACTTTC. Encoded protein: CASRLDRAGANVLTF.

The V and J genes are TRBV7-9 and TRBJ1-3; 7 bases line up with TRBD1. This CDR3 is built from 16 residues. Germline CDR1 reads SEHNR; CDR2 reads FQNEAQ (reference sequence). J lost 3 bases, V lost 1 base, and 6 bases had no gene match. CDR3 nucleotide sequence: TGTGCCAGCAGCTTAGACGGGACAGAAATTGGAAACACCATATATTTT. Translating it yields CASSLDGTEIGNTIYF.

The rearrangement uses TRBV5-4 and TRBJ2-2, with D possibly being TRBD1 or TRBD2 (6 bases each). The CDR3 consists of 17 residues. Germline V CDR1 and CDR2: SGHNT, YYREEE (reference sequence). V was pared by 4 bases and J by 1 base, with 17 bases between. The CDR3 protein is CASSPPLGGRNTGELFF. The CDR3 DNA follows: TGTGCCAGCAGCCCACCCCTGGGGGGCCGGAACACCGGGGAGCTGTTTTTT. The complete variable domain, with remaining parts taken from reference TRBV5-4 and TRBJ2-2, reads ETGVTQSPTHLIKTRGQQVTLRCSSQSGHNTVSWYQQALGQGPQFIFQYYREEENGRGNFPPRFSGLQFPNYSSELNVNALELDDSALYLCASSPPLGGRNTGELFFGEGSRLTVL.

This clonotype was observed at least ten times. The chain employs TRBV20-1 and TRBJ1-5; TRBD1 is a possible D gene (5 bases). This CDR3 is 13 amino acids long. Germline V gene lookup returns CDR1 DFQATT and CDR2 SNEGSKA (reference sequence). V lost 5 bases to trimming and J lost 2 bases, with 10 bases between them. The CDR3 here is CSAAGLGNQPQHF. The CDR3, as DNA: TGCAGTGCTGCAGGGTTAGGCAATCAGCCCCAGCATTTT.

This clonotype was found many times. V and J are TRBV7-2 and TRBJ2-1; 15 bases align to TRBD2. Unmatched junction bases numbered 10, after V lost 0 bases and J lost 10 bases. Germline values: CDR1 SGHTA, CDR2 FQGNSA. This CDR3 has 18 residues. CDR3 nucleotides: TGTGCCAGCAGCTTAGCGTTTGGGACTAGCGGGGGGTTAAGGGAGCAGTTCTTC. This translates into CASSLAFGTSGGLREQFF. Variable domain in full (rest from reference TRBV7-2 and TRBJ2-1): GAGVSQSPSNKVTEKGKDVELRCDPISGHTALYWYRQSLGQGLEFLIYFQGNSAPDKSGLPSDRFSAERTGGSVSTLTIQRTQQEDSAVYLCASSLAFGTSGGLREQFFGPGTRLTVL.

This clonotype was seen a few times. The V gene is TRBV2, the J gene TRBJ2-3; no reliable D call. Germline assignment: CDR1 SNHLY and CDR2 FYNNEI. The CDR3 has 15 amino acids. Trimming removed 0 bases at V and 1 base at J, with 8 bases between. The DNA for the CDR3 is TGTGCCAGCAGTGAAGCGTTAAGGGGCACAGATACGCAGTATTTT. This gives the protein CASSEALRGTDTQYF. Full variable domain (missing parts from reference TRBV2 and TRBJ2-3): EPEVTQTPSHQVTQMGQEVILRCVPISNHLYFYWYRQILGQKVEFLVSFYNNEISEKSEIFDDQFSVERPDGSNFTLKIRSTKLEDSAMYFCASSEALRGTDTQYFGPGTRLTVL.

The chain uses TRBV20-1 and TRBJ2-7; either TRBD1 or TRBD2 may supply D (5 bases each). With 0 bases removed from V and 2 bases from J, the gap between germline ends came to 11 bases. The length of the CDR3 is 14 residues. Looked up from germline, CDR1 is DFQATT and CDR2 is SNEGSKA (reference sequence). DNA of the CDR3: TGCAGTGCTAGAGATCGGCAGGGAGCCTACGAGCAGTACTTC. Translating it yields CSARDRQGAYEQYF.

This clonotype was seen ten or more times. DNA for the CDR3: TGTGCCAGCAGCTTAGTAGCAGGATCGCCTGATGGCTACACCTTC. This encodes CASSLVAGSPDGYTF. The J gene is TRBJ1-2, the V gene TRBV7-2; D remains unclear. The CDR3 covers 15 residues. The V and J ends lost 1 base and 6 bases respectively, with 15 bases between them. Germline V lookup: CDR1 SGHTA, CDR2 FQGNSA.

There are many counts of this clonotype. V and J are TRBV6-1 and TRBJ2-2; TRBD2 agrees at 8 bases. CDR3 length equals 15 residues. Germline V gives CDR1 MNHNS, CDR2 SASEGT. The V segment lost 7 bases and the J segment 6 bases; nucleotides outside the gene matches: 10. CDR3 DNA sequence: TGTGCCAGCACCTTAGCGGGGTCGTTGGCCGGGGAGCTGTTTTTT. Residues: CASTLAGSLAGELFF.

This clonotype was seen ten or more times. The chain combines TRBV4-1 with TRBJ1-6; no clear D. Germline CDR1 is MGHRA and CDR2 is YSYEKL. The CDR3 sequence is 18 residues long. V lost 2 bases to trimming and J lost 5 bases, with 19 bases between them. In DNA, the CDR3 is TGCGCCAGCAGCCAAACGACCATTATACGGGGTCATAATTCACCCCTCCACTTT. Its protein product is CASSQTTIIRGHNSPLHF.

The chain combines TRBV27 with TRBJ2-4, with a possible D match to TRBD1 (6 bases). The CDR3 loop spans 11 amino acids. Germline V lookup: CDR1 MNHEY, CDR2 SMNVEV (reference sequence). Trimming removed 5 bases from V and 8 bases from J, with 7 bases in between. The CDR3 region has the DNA TGTGCCAGCAGTCAGGGGCACATTCAGTACTTC. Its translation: CASSQGHIQYF.

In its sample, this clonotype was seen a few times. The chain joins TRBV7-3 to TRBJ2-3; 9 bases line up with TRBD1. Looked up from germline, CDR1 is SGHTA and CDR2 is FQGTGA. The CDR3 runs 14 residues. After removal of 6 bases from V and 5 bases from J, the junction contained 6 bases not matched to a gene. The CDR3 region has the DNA TGTGCCAGCAGTCGGGACAGGGTCGGAGATACGCAGTATTTT. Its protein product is CASSRDRVGDTQYF.

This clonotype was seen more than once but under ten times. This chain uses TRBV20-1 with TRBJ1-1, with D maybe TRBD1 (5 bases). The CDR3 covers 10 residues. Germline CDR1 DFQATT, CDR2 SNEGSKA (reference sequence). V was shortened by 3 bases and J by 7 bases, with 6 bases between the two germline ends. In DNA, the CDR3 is TGCAGTGCTAGGAGGGGTGAAGCTTTCTTT. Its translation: CSARRGEAFF.

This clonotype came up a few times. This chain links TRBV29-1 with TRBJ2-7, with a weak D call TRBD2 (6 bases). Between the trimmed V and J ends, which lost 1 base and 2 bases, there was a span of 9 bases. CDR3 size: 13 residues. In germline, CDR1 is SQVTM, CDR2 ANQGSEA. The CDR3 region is CSVEVGGTYEQYF. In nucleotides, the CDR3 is TGCAGCGTTGAAGTCGGGGGAACCTACGAGCAGTACTTC.